This T cell receptor beta chain was captured by sequencing in a study of shared clonotypes between healthy human individuals. Whole-study findings and limits: Clonotype sharing among donors was thought likely to change with sequencing depth. Sampling covered nothing but blood. Tissue TCR repertoires likely differ from those found in blood. Between a handful of donors, naive CD4 clonotypes were shared at a level of approximately 5%.

The CDR3 spans 15 residues. The germline CDR1 and CDR2 sequences are KGHSH and LQKENI. With V trimmed by 4 bases and J by 5 bases, 5 bases remained unmatched. As concerns this clone: Its antigen remains unidentified.

At deep level, the assay was performed. TCRdb's copy holds only in-frame clones and misses some; the assay was immunoSEQ multiplex PCR. The data hold a few million clones, with under 95% observed a single time. The receptor's source is a man aged 18 to 29 in good health. Some clones in this sample may be carry-over from other donors' samples. The sequencing sample was made of naive CD4+ T cells from PBMCs. Described subset: CD45RA+ positively selected. This chain joins TRBV18 and TRBJ2-2, with TRBD1 matching over 9 bases. The CDR3: CASSLRTGETGELFF. The CDR3 bases are TGTGCCAGCTCACTACGGACAGGGGAGACCGGGGAGCTGTTTTTT.